This T cell receptor (beta chain) was obtained from a study of blood T cell repertoires in COVID-19. Clones were sequenced by immunoSEQ multiplex PCR, and TCRdb holds only the in-frame ones, with some missing. Seen here are about 360,000 clones, 83% observed once, and the top ten hold 2.5% to 3.5%. The CDR3 is made up of 13 amino acids. Trimming pared 1 base from V and 7 bases from J, leaving 7 bases between. Germline V gene lookup returns CDR1 LNHNV and CDR2 YYDKDF (reference sequence). Sequences were obtained from peripheral blood. This sequence joins TRBV15 and TRBJ2-2, with a weak D call TRBD2 (5 bases). This sequence was found in a man aged 25-45 years with active or convalescent COVID-19. The CDR3 reads CATSRGSGGELFF. DNA for the CDR3: TGTGCCACCAGCAGAGGAAGCGGCGGGGAGCTGTTTTTT. Combining the CDR3 with reference TRBV15 and TRBJ2-2 gives the whole variable domain DAMVIQNPRYQVTQFGKPVTLSCSQTLNHNVMYWYQQKSSQAPKLLFHYYDKDFNNEADTPDNFQSRRPNTSFCFLDIRSPGLGDTAMYLCATSRGSGGELFFGEGSRLTVL.